Here is one T cell receptor (beta chain) with its context. The antigen is unknown. This sample is part of a study of T cell repertoires in ileal Crohn's disease. Study as a whole: Surgery for a complication: stricturing in 61%, penetrating in about 40%. Thiopurines (about ten) or anti-TNF agents (approximately 20) were given postoperatively to about half.

Method: immunoSEQ multiplex PCR; TCRdb's copy keeps in-frame clones and lacks some. In the table there are over 7,500 clones, around 80% of which are singletons. Findings and caveats of the study: Compared with non-smokers, active smokers at surgery showed more clonal expansions. Endoscopic recurrence occurred in every patient whose clonality exceeded 26.8%.

Germline loops: CDR1 SGHNT, CDR2 YYREEE (reference sequence). V was clipped by 3 bases and J by 6 bases; unmatched bases: 14. The CDR3 totals 17 residues. The gene calls are TRBV5-4 and TRBJ2-3, with 9 bases matching TRBD2. The sequencing sample was made of ileal tissue. This receptor was obtained from an adult with Crohn's disease. The CDR3 DNA reads as TGTGCCAGCAGCTCGGCCAGGGGCGGGAGGGGTGGGGATACGCAGTATTTT. Translating it yields CASSSARGGRGGDTQYF.